A single sample gave rise to the 5 T cell receptor beta chains below, sequenced in a study of T cells after yellow fever vaccination. TCRdb reprocessed the 5' RACE reads via MiXCR and lists one record per CDR3 protein. The repertoire consists of some 390,000 distinct CDR3 sequences, with under 20% occurring once and the leading ten covering 18%. This specimen was PBMCs, taken before the yellow fever booster vaccination. Source of these receptors: a man aged 18 to 30 who received the YFV17D yellow fever vaccine.

The chain is built from TRBV4-1 and TRBJ2-1, with a possible D match to TRBD1 (6 bases). The germline V gene has CDR1 MGHRA and CDR2 YSYEKL. V was shortened by 6 bases and J by 8 bases, with 20 bases between the two germline ends. The CDR3 loop spans 15 amino acids. The CDR3 loop reads CASSRRQVGLDEQFF. The CDR3 DNA is TGCGCCAGCAGTCGGAGACAGGTCGGTCTGGATGAGCAGTTCTTC.

This clonotype was seen only a few times. This chain connects TRBV5-8 to TRBJ2-1, with TRBD1 matching over 7 bases. Trimming cost V 4 bases and J 13 bases; bases outside gene matches: 8. CDR1 is SGHTS and CDR2 is YDEGEE in the germline V gene. The CDR3 is made up of 12 amino acids. Here the CDR3 reads CASSPRQGDQFF. CDR3 DNA: TGTGCCAGCAGCCCGAGACAGGGCGATCAGTTCTTC.

The J gene is TRBJ2-5, the V gene TRBV12-3 or TRBV12-4; 8 bases align to TRBD1. J was trimmed by 5 bases and V by 0 bases; bases with no gene match: 11. CDR3 length: 17 residues. The DNA of the CDR3 is TGTGCCAGCAGTTTAGCACGGACAGGGATGGCGGGGGAGACCCAGTACTTC. This codes for CASSLARTGMAGETQYF.

The chain couples TRBV7-2 to TRBJ2-3; no clear D. The CDR3 sequence is 13 residues long. Looked up from germline, CDR1 is SGHTA and CDR2 is FQGNSA. V was shortened by 3 bases and J by 7 bases, with 11 bases between the two germline ends. CDR3 nucleotides: TGTGCCAGCAGCTTTGGCTACAGAAATACGCAGTATTTT. Amino acid sequence: CASSFGYRNTQYF.

This clonotype turned up a few times. The chain combines TRBV5-1 with TRBJ2-7, with D perhaps given as TRBD1 or TRBD2 (5 bases each). The V gene lost 4 bases and the J gene lost 5 bases, with 16 bases spanning the gap. CDR1 is SGHRS and CDR2 is YFSETQ in the germline V gene. The CDR3 consists of 14 residues. CDR3 DNA sequence: TGCGCCAGCAGCCCCCTGACGGGGCTCGACGAGCAGTACTTC. Translation: CASSPLTGLDEQYF.